Detailed here is one T cell receptor (beta chain). This specimen belongs to a study of response to subunit inactivated influenza vaccine. The CDR3 consists of 12 residues. The J segment lost 3 bases and the V segment lost 2 bases, leaving 1 base of the junction unmatched. CDR1 and CDR2 (germline): GTSNPN, SVGIG (reference sequence). TCRdb processed the RT-PCR reads anew with MiXCR; each CDR3 protein has one entry. The table records hundreds of thousands of distinct CDR3 sequences, roughly 13% of them present only once. This TCR was recovered from a man in his fifties or sixties who received an inactivated influenza vaccine. Sequencing used PBMCs from blood, obtained 40 to 50 days after vaccination. The chain couples TRBV30 to TRBJ2-7; 7 bases agree with TRBD1. CDR3 region: CAWSRDSYEQYF. As DNA, the CDR3 is TGTGCCTGGAGTAGGGACAGCTACGAGCAGTACTTC.